This T cell receptor (beta chain) was recorded in a study of blood T cell repertoires in COVID-19. Assay used: immunoSEQ multiplex PCR; TCRdb lists only in-frame clones, some missing. The table shows about 170,000 clones, with 80% to 85% occurring only once. This CDR3 contains 13 residues. The chain joins TRBV21-1 to TRBJ2-7; the tabulated D call, TRBD1, remains unverified against the DNA. TRBV21-1 is classified as a pseudogene. The sample consisted of peripheral blood. The TCR sequence derives from a human donor with acute or convalescent COVID-19. The donor label of this sample is uncertain. The CDR3 sequence: CASSKRDRSEQYF. CDR3 coding DNA: TGTGCCAGCAGCAAACGCGACAGGAGCGAGCAGTACTTC.